This entry concerns a single T cell receptor beta chain. The table came from immunoSEQ multiplex PCR; TCRdb's copy has only in-frame clones and leaves some out. Among roughly 200,000 clones listed, around 86% were seen once. These data belong to a study of blood T cell repertoires in COVID-19. Study-wide background: Acute and convalescent COVID-19 specimens originated in the United States, Italy and Spain. Sample material is recorded as cDNA or gDNA derived from T cells, B-cell-depleted T cells, or PBMCs.

The CDR3 loop spans 16 amino acids. V shed 8 bases and J 0 bases; nucleotides not matched to a gene: 11. CDR1 SNHLY and CDR2 FYNNEI come from the germline V gene. This TCR was recovered from a woman between 40 and 50 years old in a cohort exposed to, infected with or recovered from COVID-19 (not recorded which). The chain joins TRBV2 to TRBJ1-1; 8 bases match TRBD1. The sample comprised PBMCs or T cells enriched from blood (not recorded which). Here the CDR3 DNA reads TGTGCCAGCGGGGACAGGCCTAAAGAGGTGAACACTGAAGCTTTCTTT. Protein product: CASGDRPKEVNTEAFF.